Described below is a single TCR beta chain sequence and its context. Germline CDR1 reads SGHAT; CDR2 reads FQNNGV. The CDR3 length is 15 residues. V lost 2 bases and J lost 2, with 7 bases in between. The data are from a study of T cell changes during pregnancy in multiple sclerosis. Generated by immunoSEQ multiplex PCR, the TCRdb table keeps only in-frame clones and is missing some. This table has about 86,000 clones, 75% to 95% appearing once. The sequencing used peripheral blood, collected in the first trimester of pregnancy. The sequence was obtained from a female donor in good health, enrolled as a control in a pregnancy study. V and J are TRBV11-2 and TRBJ1-6; D ambiguous. The CDR3 spells CASSLILAYNSPLHF. Written as DNA, the CDR3 is TGTGCCAGCAGCTTAATTTTAGCCTATAATTCACCCCTCCACTTT.